Below, one TCR beta chain is given with its context. The target antigen is unknown. This specimen belongs to a study of beta chain features in type 1 diabetes. With 5 bases clipped from V and 5 bases from J, the junction kept 11 bases outside the gene matches. CDR3 length: 15 amino acids. Per germline, CDR1 LNHNV and CDR2 YYDKDF (reference sequence). Since all of the isolated RNA was reverse transcribed, expressed TCRB transcripts were what got sequenced. Repertoires were generated with immunoSEQ multiplex PCR, while TCRdb's copy carries only in-frame clones and drops some. This sample carries 140,000 or so clones, about 13% of them seen once, and the ten largest clones take about 1.3%. Overall study results and limits: Cells that show high TCR expression could be over-represented by cDNA sequencing. Patients with type 1 diabetes showed fewer VDJ junction insertions and more deletions. There was a moderate but significant shortening of TCRB CDR3s in all four CD4+ subsets of Type 1 diabetes patients.

This chain connects TRBV15 to TRBJ1-2; 7 bases map to TRBD1. This TCR was sampled from a man aged 18-30 years with type 1 diabetes. What was sequenced was central memory CD4+ T cells from blood. CDR3: CATSDSGGSGYGYTF. In DNA form, the CDR3 reads TGTGCCACCAGCGATTCAGGGGGTTCAGGATATGGCTACACCTTC.